Described below is a single TCR beta chain sequence and its context. Antigen unknown. ViraFEST assay sequencing came after antigen-specific CD4+ T cells were expanded with viral peptide pools. After roughly 11 days in culture, the CD4+ T cells were isolated. Two-dose BNT162b2 or mRNA-1273 vaccination was given to participants. The V gene lost 5 bases and the J gene lost 0 bases, with 8 bases spanning the gap. CDR3 length: 14 amino acids. CDR1 is SNHLY and CDR2 is FYNNEI in the germline V gene. Sequenced by immunoSEQ multiplex PCR; TCRdb stores in-frame clones only, minus some. The table lists approximately 74,000 clones, around 74% of them singletons. The record originates from a study of vaccination effects on CD4 cells after COVID-19. Study details: Following the second dose by a median of 72 days, the post-vaccine samples were obtained.

The V call is TRBV2, the J call TRBJ1-3; D call uncertain. The sample in question was CD4+ T cells from PBMCs cultured with HCoV-OC43 spike peptides, obtained after COVID-19 vaccination. The subset here: HCoV-OC43 spike overlapping peptide pool stimulation. The sequence was collected from a human donor who received a COVID-19 vaccine. In DNA form, the CDR3 reads TGTGCCAGCAGTCCGGCGGGCTCTGGAAACACCATATATTTT. This codes for CASSPAGSGNTIYF.